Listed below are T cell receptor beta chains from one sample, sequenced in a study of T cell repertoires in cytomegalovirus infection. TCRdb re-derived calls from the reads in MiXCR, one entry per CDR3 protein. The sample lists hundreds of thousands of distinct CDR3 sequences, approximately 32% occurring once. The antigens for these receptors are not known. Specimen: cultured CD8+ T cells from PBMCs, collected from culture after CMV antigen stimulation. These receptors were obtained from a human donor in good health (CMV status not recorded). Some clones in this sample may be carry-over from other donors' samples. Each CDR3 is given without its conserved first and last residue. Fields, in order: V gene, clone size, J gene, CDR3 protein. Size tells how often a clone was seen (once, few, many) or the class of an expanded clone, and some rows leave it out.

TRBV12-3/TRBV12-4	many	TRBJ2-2	ASTLGTVPPNTGELF
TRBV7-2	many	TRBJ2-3	ASSYPTGWSTDTQY
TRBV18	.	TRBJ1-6	ASSPPGTGGKSPLH
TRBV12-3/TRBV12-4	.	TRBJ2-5	ASIFSGQETQY
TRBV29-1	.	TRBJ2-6	SVEDEGTTTGANVLT
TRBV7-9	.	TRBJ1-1	ASSPDRGDTEAF
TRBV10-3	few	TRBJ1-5	AISETRSSNQPQH
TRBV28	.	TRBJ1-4	ASIQWPLEGDEKLF
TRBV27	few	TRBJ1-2	ASSLDRAGANYGYT
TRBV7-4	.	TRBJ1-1	ASSLLWTGPNTEAF
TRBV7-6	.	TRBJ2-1	ASSLGGDPEQF
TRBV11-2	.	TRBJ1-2	ASSLIEGIGYGYT
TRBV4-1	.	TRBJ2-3	ASSQYSPDGTDTQY
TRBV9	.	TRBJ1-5	ASSVAGGQPQH
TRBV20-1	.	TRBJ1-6	SARDRGRDSPYSPLH
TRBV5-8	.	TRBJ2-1	ASILVNYNEQF
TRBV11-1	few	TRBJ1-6	ASSLGGRDRSSYNSPLH
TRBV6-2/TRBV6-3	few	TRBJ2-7	ASSWLAGGSSTYEQY
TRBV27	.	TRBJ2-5	ASSLLISY
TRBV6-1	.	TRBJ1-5	ASSGVSDGSNQPQH
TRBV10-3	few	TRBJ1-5	AISNSGQQPQH
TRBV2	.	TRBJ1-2	ASSEIPTDGYT
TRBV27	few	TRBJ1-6	ASSFPPRAGYSPLH
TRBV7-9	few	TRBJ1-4	ASSPPDSSNEKLF
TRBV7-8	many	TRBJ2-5	ASSYRDRVGETQY
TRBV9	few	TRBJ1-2	ASSVNRELAGYT
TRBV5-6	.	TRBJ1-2	ASSYRDIGGYT
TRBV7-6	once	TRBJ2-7	ASSGQQGVDRPNSYEQY
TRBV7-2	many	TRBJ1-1	ASSLPPGYIIEAF
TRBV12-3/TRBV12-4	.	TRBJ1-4	ASSPLGQDEKLF
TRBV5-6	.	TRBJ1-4	ASSPGRVEEKLF
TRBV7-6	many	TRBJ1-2	ASSPRGREGQYGYT
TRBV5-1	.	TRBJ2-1	ASRRRTGNNEQF
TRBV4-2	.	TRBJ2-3	ASSLGGAASTDTQY
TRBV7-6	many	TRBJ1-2	ASSLNRVDGYT
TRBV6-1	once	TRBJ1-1	ASSEGLPGAF
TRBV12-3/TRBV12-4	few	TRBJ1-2	ASSARQGRHYGYT
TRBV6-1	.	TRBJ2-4	ASSERGVAKNIQY
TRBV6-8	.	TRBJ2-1	ASRPLGPGSYNEQF
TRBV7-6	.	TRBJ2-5	ASSPRGEVAQY
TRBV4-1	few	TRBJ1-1	ASSQDWTVNTEAF
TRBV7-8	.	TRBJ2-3	ASNVEVSSPTDTQY
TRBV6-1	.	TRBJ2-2	ASSYDPGILTGELF
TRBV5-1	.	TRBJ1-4	ASSEGQGASNEKLF
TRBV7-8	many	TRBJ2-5	ASSLGEGSPGKTQY
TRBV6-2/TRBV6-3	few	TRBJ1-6	ASTGTGGPNSPLH
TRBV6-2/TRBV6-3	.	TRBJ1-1	ASSWVRATEAF
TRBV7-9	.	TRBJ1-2	ASSLIEGDYGYT
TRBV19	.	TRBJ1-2	ASTKSSKRFYGYT